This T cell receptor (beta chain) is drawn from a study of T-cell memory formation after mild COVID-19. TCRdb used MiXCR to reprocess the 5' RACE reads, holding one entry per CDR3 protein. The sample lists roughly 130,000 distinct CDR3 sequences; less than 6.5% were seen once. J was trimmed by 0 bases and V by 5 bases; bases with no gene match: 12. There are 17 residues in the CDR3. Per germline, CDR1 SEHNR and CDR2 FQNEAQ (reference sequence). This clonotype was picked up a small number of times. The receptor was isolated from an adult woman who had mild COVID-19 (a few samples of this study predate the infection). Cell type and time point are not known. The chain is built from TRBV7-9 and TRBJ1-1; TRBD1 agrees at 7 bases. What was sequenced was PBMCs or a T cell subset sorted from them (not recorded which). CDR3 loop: CASSQASGGGMNTEAFF. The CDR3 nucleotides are TGTGCCAGCAGCCAAGCCAGCGGAGGGGGCATGAACACTGAAGCTTTCTTT.